This T cell receptor beta chain was identified during a study of vaccination effects on CD4 cells after COVID-19 (dated by TCRdb to 2022 to 2024). Broadly, across the study: The ViraFEST assay stimulated PBMC with viral peptide pools and then used TCR sequencing to identify antigen-specific CD4+ T cell clonotypes by expansion. Each participant got two doses of an mRNA SARS-CoV-2 vaccine, either BNT162b2 or mRNA-1273. Around 2.1 million PBMC per well were cultured with around 9.8 ug/ml peptides in IMDM containing 5% human AB serum, about 9.7 IU/ml IL-2 and gentamicin. SARS-CoV-2 spike-specific CD4+ TCR repertoires from before and after mRNA vaccination were compared in COVID-19 convalescent patients and in infection-naive vaccine recipients. Altogether, around ten COVID-19 convalescent patients and 4 SARS-CoV-2-naive healthy vaccine recipients made up the full study. The Oncomine TCR Beta short-read assay on an Illumina iSeq 100 was used to sequence cultures from other donors in the study. Broader findings and caveats from the paper: In healthy vaccine recipients, vaccine-induced clones were almost all SARS-CoV-2 mono-reactive, with only 1 of 255 being cross-reactive with common cold coronaviruses. At late post-vaccination timepoints, both infection-induced and vaccine-induced clones showed marked clonal contraction, consistent with waning T cell responses. The study was limited by a small number of convalescent patients, and early post-infection timepoints were lacking.

After less than 13 days of culture, CD4+ T cells were isolated with the EasySep CD4+ T cell isolation kit. The absence of prior SARS-CoV-2 infection in healthy vaccine recipients was confirmed by negative nucleocapsid antibodies before and after vaccination. Half of the culture medium was replaced with fresh IL-2-containing medium on days 3 and 7. Each peptide stimulation condition was cultured in triplicate wells unless otherwise noted. Using Ficoll-Paque Plus gradient centrifugation, PBMC were separated from whole blood and then either used fresh or cryopreserved at -140C. The QIAamp micro DNA kit was used to extract genomic DNA from the cultured CD4+ T cells. In the case of this clone: It has no known antigen specificity. No clone much larger than this one lies a single base away; base qualities are absent.

The germline V gene supplies CDR1 SGHAT and CDR2 FQNNGV. Trimming accounts for 2 bases at V and 1 base at J, while the number of junction bases matched to no gene is 6. Taken from cysteine to phenylalanine, the CDR3 has 16 residues. Only the CDR3 DNA is retained, 48 bases long and in frame from the first base. Libraries came from the immunoSEQ multiplex PCR assay. DNA from the CD4+ T cells that had been cultured and isolated underwent TCR beta CDR3 sequencing. In the paper's pipeline: The analysis removed non-productive TCR sequences, trimmed reads to the CDR3 region, and retained only CDR3s that were 7 or more amino acids long. The MANAFEST web app was used to identify antigen-specific clonotypes by comparing expansion in peptide wells with expansion in reference cultures. For clones to be considered positive, expansion at FDR<0.05 versus reference and all other wells, an odds ratio above 5, and a frequency above 0.1% in two replicate wells were required. A clonotype was defined as cross-reactive if the clonotype was significantly expanded both in SARS-CoV-2 spike wells and in at least one common cold coronavirus spike condition. CDR3 similarity was assessed by Levenshtein distance with the stringdist R package, and unrooted trees were built with ape in R 3.6.1. In TCRdb, the immuneACCESS table is reduced to in-frame sequences with V and J assigned. These tables do not hold every clone; where another copy was compared, an unresolved V gene accounts for under half, and the others remain unexplained. From that table come the V and J calls and clone size; the DNA was used to work out D and trimming. Counted in this sample were about 74,000 clones; 70% to 80% of them appeared once. The ten biggest clones cover approximately 2% of the sample.

This receptor was obtained from a human donor who received a COVID-19 vaccine. Recombination joined TRBV11-2 with TRBJ2-5; 8 bases in the middle match TRBD2. Source: CD4+ T cells from PBMCs cultured without peptide, taken before COVID-19 vaccination. The DNA sequence is given as TGTGCCAGCAGCTTAAGGCCAGCGGGGGTCCAAGAGACCCAGTACTTC. It specifies CASSLRPAGVQETQYF.